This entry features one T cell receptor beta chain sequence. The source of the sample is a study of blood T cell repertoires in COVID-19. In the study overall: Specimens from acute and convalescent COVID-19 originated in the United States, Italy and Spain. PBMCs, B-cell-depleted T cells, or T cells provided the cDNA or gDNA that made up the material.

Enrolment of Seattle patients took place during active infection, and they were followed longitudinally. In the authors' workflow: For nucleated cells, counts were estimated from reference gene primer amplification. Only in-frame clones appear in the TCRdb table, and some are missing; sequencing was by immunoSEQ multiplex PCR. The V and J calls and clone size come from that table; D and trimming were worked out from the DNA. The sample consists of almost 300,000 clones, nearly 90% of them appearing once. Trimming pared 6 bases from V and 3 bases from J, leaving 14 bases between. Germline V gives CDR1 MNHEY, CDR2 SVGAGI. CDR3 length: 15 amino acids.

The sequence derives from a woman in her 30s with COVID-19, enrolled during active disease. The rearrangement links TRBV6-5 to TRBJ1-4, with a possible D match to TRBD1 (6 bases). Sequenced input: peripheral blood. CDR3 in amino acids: CASRQGSRPNEKLFF. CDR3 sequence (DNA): TGTGCCAGCAGACAGGGTTCCAGGCCTAATGAAAAACTGTTTTTT.